One sample yielded the 21 T cell receptor beta chains listed below, sequenced in a study of blood T cells in healthy people across ages. Alongside a J-beta primer mix, a sample-barcoded 5' primer served in a second PCR lasting about 6 to 11 cycles. TCRdb used MiXCR to reprocess the 5' RACE reads, holding one entry per CDR3 protein. This table has some 860,000 distinct CDR3 sequences, 45% to 70% appearing once. Sequenced: blood. These receptors originate from a man aged 35 to 55 in good health.

The rearrangement links TRBV7-2 to TRBJ2-5, with D hard to call. Germline loops: CDR1 SGHTA, CDR2 FQGNSA. V was clipped by 5 bases and J by 1 base, with 14 bases between them. The CDR3 has 15 residues. The CDR3 sequence is CASSVTGRVQETQYF. The CDR3, as DNA: TGTGCCAGCAGCGTAACTGGACGGGTCCAAGAGACCCAGTACTTC.

The V gene is TRBV6-2 or TRBV6-3, the J gene TRBJ2-7; D unclear. Per the germline V gene, CDR1 is MNHEY and CDR2 is SVGEGT. The CDR3 runs to 15 residues. Trimming took off 0 bases at V and 9 bases at J, with 18 bases between the two ends. CDR3 sequence: CASSYSADMHKGQYF. CDR3 bases: TGTGCCAGCAGTTACTCCGCCGACATGCACAAAGGGCAGTACTTC.

The chain couples TRBV2 to TRBJ2-7; 9 bases fit TRBD1. V gave up 4 bases and J gave up 4 bases; unmatched junction bases: 5. The V gene's germline CDR1 is SNHLY and CDR2 FYNNEI. The CDR3 consists of 14 residues. The CDR3 here is CASSVQGAGYEQYF. CDR3 nucleotide sequence: TGTGCCAGCAGTGTACAGGGGGCTGGGTACGAGCAGTACTTC. Combining the CDR3 with reference TRBV2 and TRBJ2-7 gives the whole variable domain EPEVTQTPSHQVTQMGQEVILRCVPISNHLYFYWYRQILGQKVEFLVSFYNNEISEKSEIFDDQFSVERPDGSNFTLKIRSTKLEDSAMYFCASSVQGAGYEQYFGPGTRLTVT.

V usage is TRBV10-3 and J usage is TRBJ2-7; no clear D. Germline CDR1 is ENHRY and CDR2 is SYGVKD. V was trimmed by 6 bases and J by 4 bases, leaving 13 bases between them. The CDR3 has 13 residues. CDR3 sequence (DNA): TGTGCCATCAGAACGATAGGCATATACGAGCAGTACTTC. This gives the protein CAIRTIGIYEQYF.

This clonotype occurred once. The V and J genes are TRBV7-9 and TRBJ2-6; the match to TRBD1 covers 9 bases. Germline-derived CDR1 and CDR2 are SEHNR and FQNEAQ (reference sequence). The trim removed 5 bases at V and 0 bases at J, leaving 8 bases unmatched. This CDR3 contains 18 residues. The CDR3 reads CASSPNKQGASGANVLTF. DNA for the CDR3: TGTGCCAGCAGCCCAAATAAACAGGGGGCCTCTGGGGCCAACGTCCTGACTTTC.

This clonotype was counted only a few times. The rearrangement joins TRBV9 to TRBJ2-1; D perhaps matches TRBD1 (5 bases). V was trimmed by 5 bases and J by 9 bases, leaving 9 bases between them. Germline values: CDR1 SGDLS, CDR2 YYNGEE. The CDR3 is 11 amino acids. CDR3 protein: CASSSRGEQFF. The DNA of the CDR3 is TGTGCCAGCAGTTCAAGGGGTGAGCAGTTCTTC. The complete variable domain, with remaining parts taken from reference TRBV9 and TRBJ2-1, reads DSGVTQTPKHLITATGQRVTLRCSPRSGDLSVYWYQQSLDQGLQFLIQYYNGEERAKGNILERFSAQQFPDLHSELNLSSLELGDSALYFCASSSRGEQFFGPGTRLTVL.

This clonotype was observed a handful of times. The chain carries TRBV20-1 and TRBJ2-7; D is unresolved. Trimming pared 3 bases from V and 0 bases from J, leaving 9 bases between. The CDR3 consists of 13 residues. Per germline, CDR1 DFQATT and CDR2 SNEGSKA (reference sequence). The chain's CDR3 is CSASGGHSYEQYF. DNA for the CDR3: TGCAGTGCTAGCGGTGGGCACTCCTACGAGCAGTACTTC.

The rearrangement uses TRBV27 and TRBJ1-2, with 8 nucleotides matching TRBD1. V trimming: 5 bases; J trimming: 0 bases; junction bases outside the gene matches: 5. The CDR3 has 15 residues. Looked up from germline, CDR1 is MNHEY and CDR2 is SMNVEV (reference sequence). The CDR3 nucleotides are TGTGCCAGCAGTCGCGGACAGGGCGCTAACTATGGCTACACCTTC. This sequence encodes CASSRGQGANYGYTF.

The rearrangement uses TRBV20-1 and TRBJ2-5; D gene ambiguous. Germline CDR1 DFQATT, CDR2 SNEGSKA (reference sequence). This CDR3 spans 14 amino acids. V was clipped by 2 bases and J by 1 base, with 11 bases between them. The CDR3 nucleotides are TGCAGTGCTAGATGGCACTCTCCCCAAGAGACCCAGTACTTC. It translates to CSARWHSPQETQYF.

The J gene is TRBJ2-7, the V gene TRBV3-1, with D maybe TRBD2 (7 bases). Trimming removed 1 base at V and 3 bases at J, with 13 bases between. The CDR3 loop spans 15 amino acids. The V gene's germline CDR1 is LGHDT and CDR2 YNNKEL (reference sequence). The CDR3 loop reads CASSQGPGGVYEQYF. In nucleotides, the CDR3 is TGTGCCAGCAGCCAAGGGCCGGGGGGCGTCTACGAGCAGTACTTC.

This clonotype came up a few times. The chain combines TRBV7-2 with TRBJ2-3; D is unclear. CDR1 SGHTA and CDR2 FQGNSA come from the germline V gene. The V end lost 5 bases, the J end lost 2 bases, and 11 bases lay between the germline ends. The CDR3 totals 14 residues. This CDR3 reads CASSLPDVTDTQYF. Written as DNA, the CDR3 is TGTGCCAGCAGCCTGCCGGACGTCACAGATACGCAGTATTTT.

The chain joins TRBV6-5 to TRBJ2-1, with D possibly TRBD2 on 7 matching bases. CDR3 size: 15 residues. Looked up from germline, CDR1 is MNHEY and CDR2 is SVGAGI. V lost 10 bases to trimming and J lost 2 bases, with 18 bases between them. The CDR3 sequence: CANGGPFSPYNEQFF. The CDR3 DNA reads as TGTGCCAACGGGGGGCCCTTCTCACCCTACAATGAGCAGTTCTTC.

The rearrangement joins TRBV6-2 or TRBV6-3 to TRBJ2-4, with D perhaps matching TRBD2 (5 bases). Germline loops: CDR1 MNHEY, CDR2 SVGEGT. Trimming removed 1 base at V and 0 bases at J, with 10 bases between. The CDR3 is made up of 16 amino acids. Here the CDR3 reads CASSYYRGLAKNIQYF. CDR3 DNA: TGTGCCAGCAGTTACTACCGGGGATTAGCCAAAAACATTCAGTACTTC.

V gene TRBV6-2 or TRBV6-3 combines with J gene TRBJ2-3, with TRBD2 as a possible D gene (5 bases). There are 15 residues in the CDR3. With 2 bases removed from V and 0 bases from J, the gap between germline ends came to 9 bases. The germline V gene encodes CDR1 MNHEY and CDR2 SVGEGT. The CDR3 loop is CASSYKRPSTDTQYF. In DNA, the CDR3 is TGTGCCAGCAGTTACAAGCGGCCTAGCACAGATACGCAGTATTTT.

This clonotype was counted between two and nine times. The chain recombines TRBV3-1 with TRBJ1-2; maybe TRBD1 (6 bases). Deletions cut 3 bases from V and 2 bases from J, with 10 bases between. CDR1 and CDR2 (germline): LGHDT, YNNKEL (reference sequence). CDR3 length: 14 amino acids. CDR3 DNA sequence: TGTGCCAGCAGCCAGCAGGGGTGGAACTATGGCTACACCTTC. Translating gives CASSQQGWNYGYTF.

The chain uses TRBV20-1 and TRBJ2-4; TRBD2 matches 9 bases. CDR1 is DFQATT, CDR2 SNEGSKA, per germline (reference sequence). The CDR3 sequence is 17 residues long. J lost 1 base, V lost 6 bases, and 13 bases had no gene match. DNA of the CDR3: TGCAGTGCCCTGGAGGTAGCGGGAGACCCGGCCAAAAACATTCAGTACTTC. This translates into CSALEVAGDPAKNIQYF.

This chain links TRBV5-1 with TRBJ2-3; either TRBD1 or TRBD2 may fit D (5 bases each). The germline V and J ends were trimmed by 4 bases and 5 bases, with 14 bases remaining between them. Germline values: CDR1 SGHRS, CDR2 YFSETQ. The CDR3 spans 14 residues. CDR3 region: CASSLAPGQDTQYF. CDR3 coding DNA: TGCGCCAGCAGCCTGGCCCCGGGGCAAGATACGCAGTATTTT.

The V call is TRBV29-1, the J call TRBJ1-2; possible D gene TRBD1, 5 bases. Germline CDR1 SQVTM, CDR2 ANQGSEA. The CDR3 runs 15 residues. V dropped 4 bases and J dropped 6 bases, with 21 bases sitting between them. The CDR3 spells CSVVGGPRGADGYTF. The CDR3 region has the DNA TGCAGCGTTGTTGGGGGACCGCGAGGGGCGGATGGCTACACCTTC.

The V call is TRBV11-2, the J call TRBJ2-2; D is possibly TRBD2 (7 bases). Germline V CDR1 and CDR2: SGHAT, FQNNGV. CDR3 length: 17 amino acids. Trimming took off 5 bases at V and 2 bases at J, with 18 bases between the two ends. CDR3 sequence: CASSTLRGGVNTGELFF. The CDR3 region has the DNA TGTGCCAGCAGCACCCTCCGAGGGGGGGTAAACACCGGGGAGCTGTTTTTT.

This clonotype was detected only once. The chain has TRBV11-3 and TRBJ1-4, with D uncertain. Trimming shortened V by 8 bases and J by 4 bases, and 11 bases separated the two germline ends. The CDR3 is made up of 13 amino acids. CDR1 is SGHNT, CDR2 YENEEA, per germline. CDR3 amino acids: CASQFRSNEKLFF. The CDR3 DNA reads as TGTGCCAGCCAATTTCGGAGTAATGAAAAACTGTTTTTT.

This clonotype was observed a handful of times. This rearrangement joins TRBV6-2 or TRBV6-3 to TRBJ2-7; D uncertain. The CDR3 loop spans 15 amino acids. Trimming shortened V by 0 bases and J by 2 bases, and 11 bases separated the two germline ends. Looked up from germline, CDR1 is MNHEY and CDR2 is SVGEGT. CDR3 amino acids: CASSYSRQSAYEQYF. Written as DNA, the CDR3 is TGTGCCAGCAGTTACTCGCGGCAGTCCGCCTACGAGCAGTACTTC.